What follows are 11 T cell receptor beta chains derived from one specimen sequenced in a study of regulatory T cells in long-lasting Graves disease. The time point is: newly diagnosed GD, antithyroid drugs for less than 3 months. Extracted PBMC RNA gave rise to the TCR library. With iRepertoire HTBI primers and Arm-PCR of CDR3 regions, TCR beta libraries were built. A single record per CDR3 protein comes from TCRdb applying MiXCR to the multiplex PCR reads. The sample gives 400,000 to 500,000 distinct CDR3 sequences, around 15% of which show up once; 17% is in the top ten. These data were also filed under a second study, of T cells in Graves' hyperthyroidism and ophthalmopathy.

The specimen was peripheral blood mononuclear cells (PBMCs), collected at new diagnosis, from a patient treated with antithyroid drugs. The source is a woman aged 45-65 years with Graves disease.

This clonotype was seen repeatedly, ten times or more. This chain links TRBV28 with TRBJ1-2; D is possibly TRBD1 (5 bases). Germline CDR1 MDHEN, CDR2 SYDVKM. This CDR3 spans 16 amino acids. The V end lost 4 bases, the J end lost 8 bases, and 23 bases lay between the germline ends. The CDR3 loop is CASSSLDTRARRGYTF. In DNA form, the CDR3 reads TGTGCCAGCAGTTCCTTGGACACCCGGGCGCGTCGGGGCTACACCTTC.

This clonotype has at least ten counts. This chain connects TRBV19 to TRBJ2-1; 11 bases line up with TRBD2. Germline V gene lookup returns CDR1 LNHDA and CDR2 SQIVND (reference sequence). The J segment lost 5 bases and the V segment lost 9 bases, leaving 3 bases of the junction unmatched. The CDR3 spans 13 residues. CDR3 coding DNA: TGTGCCAGCGGGACTAGCGGCAACAATGAGCAGTTCTTC. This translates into CASGTSGNNEQFF.

The CDR3 protein is CASSLEGPGKSRESPLHF. DNA for the CDR3: TGTGCCAGCAGTTTAGAGGGGCCGGGGAAGTCAAGAGAATCACCCCTCCACTTT. This chain uses TRBV28 with TRBJ1-6, with D perhaps matching TRBD1 (5 bases). The ends were cut back, 2 bases at V and 10 bases at J, with 24 bases in the middle. This CDR3 has 18 residues. Per germline, CDR1 MDHEN and CDR2 SYDVKM.

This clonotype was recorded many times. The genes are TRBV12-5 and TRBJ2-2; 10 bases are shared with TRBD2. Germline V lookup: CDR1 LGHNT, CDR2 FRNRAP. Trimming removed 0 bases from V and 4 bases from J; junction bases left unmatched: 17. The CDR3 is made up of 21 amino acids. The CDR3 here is CASGLVQKASGSGVGTGELFF. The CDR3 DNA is TGTGCTAGTGGTTTGGTACAAAAGGCTAGCGGGAGTGGGGTTGGCACCGGGGAGCTGTTTTTT. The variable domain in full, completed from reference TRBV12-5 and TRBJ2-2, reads DARVTQTPRHKVTEMGQEVTMRCQPILGHNTVFWYRQTMMQGLELLAYFRNRAPLDDSGMPKDRFSAEMPDATLATLKIQPSEPRDSAVYFCASGLVQKASGSGVGTGELFFGEGSRLTVL.

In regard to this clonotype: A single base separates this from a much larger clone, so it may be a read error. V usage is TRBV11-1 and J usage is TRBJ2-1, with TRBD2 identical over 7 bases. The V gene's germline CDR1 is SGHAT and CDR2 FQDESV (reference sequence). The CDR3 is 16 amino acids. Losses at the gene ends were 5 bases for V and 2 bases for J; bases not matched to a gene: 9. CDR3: CASSVPPSGAYNEQFF. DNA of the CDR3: TGTGCCAGCAGCGTACCCCCTAGCGGAGCCTACAATGAGCAGTTCTTC.

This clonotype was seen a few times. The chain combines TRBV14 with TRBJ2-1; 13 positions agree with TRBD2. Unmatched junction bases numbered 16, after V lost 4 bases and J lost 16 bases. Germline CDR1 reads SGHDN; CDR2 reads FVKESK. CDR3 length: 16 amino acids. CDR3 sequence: CASSPTGTSGKGGDFF. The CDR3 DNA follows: TGTGCCAGCAGCCCAACCGGGACTAGCGGGAAGGGGGGCGACTTCTTC.

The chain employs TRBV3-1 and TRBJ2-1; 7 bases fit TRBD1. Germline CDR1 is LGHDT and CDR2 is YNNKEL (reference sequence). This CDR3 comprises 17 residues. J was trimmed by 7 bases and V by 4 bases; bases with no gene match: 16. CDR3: CASSLGLDRELYNEQFF. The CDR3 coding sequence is TGTGCCAGCAGCCTGGGGCTCGACAGGGAGCTTTATAATGAGCAGTTCTTC.

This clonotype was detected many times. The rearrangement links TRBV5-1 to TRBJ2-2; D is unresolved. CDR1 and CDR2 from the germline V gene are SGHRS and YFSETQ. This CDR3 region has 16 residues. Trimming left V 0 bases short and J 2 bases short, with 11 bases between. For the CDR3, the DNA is TGCGCCAGCAGCTTGGATCCAGACCTAAACACCGGGGAGCTGTTTTTT. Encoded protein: CASSLDPDLNTGELFF.

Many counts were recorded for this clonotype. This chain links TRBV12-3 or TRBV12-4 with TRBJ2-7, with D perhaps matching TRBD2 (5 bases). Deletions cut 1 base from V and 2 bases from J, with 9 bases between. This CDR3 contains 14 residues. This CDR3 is CASSLGTSTYEQYF. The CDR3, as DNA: TGTGCCAGCAGTTTAGGGACTTCCACCTACGAGCAGTACTTC.

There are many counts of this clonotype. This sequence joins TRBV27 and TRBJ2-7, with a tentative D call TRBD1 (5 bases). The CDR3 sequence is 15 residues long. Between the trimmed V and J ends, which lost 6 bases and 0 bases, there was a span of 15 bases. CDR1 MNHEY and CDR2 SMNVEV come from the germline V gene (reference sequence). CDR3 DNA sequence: TGTGCCAGCAGCCCAAACCAGGGTAGCTCCTACGAGCAGTACTTC. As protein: CASSPNQGSSYEQYF.

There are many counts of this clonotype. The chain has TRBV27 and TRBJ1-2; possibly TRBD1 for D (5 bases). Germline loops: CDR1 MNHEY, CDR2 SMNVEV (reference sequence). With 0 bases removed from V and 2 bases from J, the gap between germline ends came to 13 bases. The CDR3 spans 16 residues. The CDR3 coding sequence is TGTGCCAGCAGTTTATCGACGGGGCTCATAAACTATGGCTACACCTTC. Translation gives CASSLSTGLINYGYTF.